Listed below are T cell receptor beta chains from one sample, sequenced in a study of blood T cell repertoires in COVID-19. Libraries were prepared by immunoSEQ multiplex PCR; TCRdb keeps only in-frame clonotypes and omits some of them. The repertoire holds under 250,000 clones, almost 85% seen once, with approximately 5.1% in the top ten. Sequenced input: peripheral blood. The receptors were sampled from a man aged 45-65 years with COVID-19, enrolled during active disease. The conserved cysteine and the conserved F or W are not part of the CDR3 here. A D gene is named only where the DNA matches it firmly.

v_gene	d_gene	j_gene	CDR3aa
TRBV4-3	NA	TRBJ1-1	ASSQDYSSTNTEAF
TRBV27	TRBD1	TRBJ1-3	ASRPYGTGGGGNTIY
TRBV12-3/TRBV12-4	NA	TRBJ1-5	ASSRGGGQPQH
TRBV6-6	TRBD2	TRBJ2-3	AFSRAGGSTDTQY
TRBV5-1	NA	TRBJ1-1	ASSASRRGLGDTEAF
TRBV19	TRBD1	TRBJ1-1	ASGPTGDSEAF
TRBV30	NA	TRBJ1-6	AWSVRRISSPLH
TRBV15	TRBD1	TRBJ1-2	ATSRDRQGAQGYT
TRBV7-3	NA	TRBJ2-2	ASAAGPNTGELF
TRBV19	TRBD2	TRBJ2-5	ASSIGSGTYQETQY
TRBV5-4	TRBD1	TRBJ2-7	ASSLNLDRDEQY
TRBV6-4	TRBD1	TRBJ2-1	ASSEGQGMDEQF
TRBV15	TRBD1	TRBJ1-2	ATSRDVTGGGYGYT
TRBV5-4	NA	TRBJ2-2	ASRRLENTGELF
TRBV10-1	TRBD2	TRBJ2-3	ASSVGGGDPDTQY
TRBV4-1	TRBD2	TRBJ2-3	ASSPADGGEGTDTQY
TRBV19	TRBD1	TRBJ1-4	ASSLQGNSGKLF
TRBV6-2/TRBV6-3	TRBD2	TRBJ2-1	ASSYPGRNEQF
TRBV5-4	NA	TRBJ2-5	ASSLSTEETQY
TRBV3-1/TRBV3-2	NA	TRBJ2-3	ASSLELSDTQY
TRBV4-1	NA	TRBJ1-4	ASSLPYEKLF
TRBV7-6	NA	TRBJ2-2	ASRSTGELF
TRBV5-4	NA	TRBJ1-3	ASSLGPDRSSGNTIY
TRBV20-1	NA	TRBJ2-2	SATIAGELF
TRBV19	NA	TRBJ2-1	ASSILGALAYNEQF
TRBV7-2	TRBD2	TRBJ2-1	ASTPWLAGGYNEQF
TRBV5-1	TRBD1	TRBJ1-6	ASSPQGVGANSPLH
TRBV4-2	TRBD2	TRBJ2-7	ASSQEPSGVSYEQY
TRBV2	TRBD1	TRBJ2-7	AKRTGHYEQY
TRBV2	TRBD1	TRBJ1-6	ASSLDRGKGSPLH
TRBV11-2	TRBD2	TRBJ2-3	ASSSGLAGYADTQY
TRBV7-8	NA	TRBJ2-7	ASSLRDFQNEQY
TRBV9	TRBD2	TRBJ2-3	ASSKGGIAGGGEDTQY
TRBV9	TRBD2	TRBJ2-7	ASSPHSGGGYYEQY
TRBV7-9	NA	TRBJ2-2	ASGSTGELF
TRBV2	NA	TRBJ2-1	ASSPRVGTYNEQF
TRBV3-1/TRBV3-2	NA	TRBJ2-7	ASSLKDGGAYEQY
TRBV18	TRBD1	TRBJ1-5	ASSPGTGHGQH
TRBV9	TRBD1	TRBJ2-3	ASSPTGLTGVGTDTQY
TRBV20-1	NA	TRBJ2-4	SASVVRVAKNIQY
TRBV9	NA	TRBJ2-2	ASSGTVNTGELF
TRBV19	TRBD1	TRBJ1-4	ASSGQGFINEKLF
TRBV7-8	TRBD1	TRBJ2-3	ASSPRDRGSTDTQY
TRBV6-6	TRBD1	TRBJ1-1	ASSHLVKGGLHTEAF
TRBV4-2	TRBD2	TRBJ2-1	ASSQGLARDEQF
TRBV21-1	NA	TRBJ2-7	ASSHAGQTSYEQY
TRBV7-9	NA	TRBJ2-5	ASSLEGWRETQY
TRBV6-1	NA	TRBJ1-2	ASSEQVFYT
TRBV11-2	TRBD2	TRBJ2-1	ASSLGLAGAGEQF
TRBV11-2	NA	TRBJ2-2	ASSGFSRGTGELF